This entry features one T cell receptor beta chain sequence. The antigen remains unidentified. V dropped 4 bases and J dropped 3; count of bases not matched to a gene: 2. Germline CDR1 is GTSNPN and CDR2 is SVGIG (reference sequence). The CDR3 spans 12 residues. The record originates from a study of cytomegalovirus exposure and HLA in healthy donors. Whole-study context: Roughly 179 million T cells yielded roughly 120 million unique TCR beta sequences, as an earlier analysis found.

Study results and limitations: Earlier analysis looked at TCR beta V segments, and most were productive about 87% or about 30% of the time. Among TCR beta chains, those listed as cytomegalovirus-associated numbered over 150. One variant, a missense change in DCLRE1C, was linked in a later analysis to TCR beta V- and J-gene trimming.

PCR was performed using 60 Vbeta and 13 Jbeta primers. Repertoires were generated with immunoSEQ multiplex PCR, while TCRdb's copy carries only in-frame clones and drops some. The profile shows around 180,000 clones, roughly 86% of them singletons. Sequencing was performed on PBMCs. This receptor was taken from a woman younger than 30 in good health and CMV-seronegative. The chain carries TRBV30 and TRBJ2-5, with TRBD1 identical over 7 bases. Here the CDR3 reads CAWNTGEETQYF. For the CDR3, the DNA is TGTGCCTGGAACACAGGGGAAGAGACCCAGTACTTC.